This T cell receptor beta chain is from a study of vaccination effects on CD4 cells after COVID-19. On the study more broadly: A few convalescent patients were sampled after vaccination (early and late).

Using viral peptide pools, the ViraFEST assay grew out antigen-specific CD4+ T cells prior to sequencing. Scientists isolated CD4+ T cells after a roughly ten-day culture period ended. According to PCR results, the person was infected with SARS-CoV-2 between March and December 2020. It was two doses of either the BNT162b2 or mRNA-1273 vaccine that participants received. It was with roughly 11 IU/ml IL-2 and about 9.2 ug/ml peptides that a few million PBMC per well were cultured. IL-2 medium supplanted half the medium on days 3 and 7. Measured with immunoSEQ multiplex PCR; TCRdb has only the in-frame clones, and not every one. The repertoire holds 15,000 or so clones, around 75% seen once, with around 23% in the top ten. About this clone itself: Its antigen is unidentified.

General study points: Relatively few convalescent patients took part in the study, which had no early post-infection timepoints.

The CDR3 length is 13 residues. V was pared by 5 bases and J by 8 bases, with 15 bases between. CDR1 MNHNS and CDR2 SASEGT come from the germline V gene. The source of this sequence is a human donor who had a prior SARS-CoV-2 infection. The chain carries TRBV6-1 and TRBJ1-2; possibly TRBD1 for D (5 bases). Sequencing was performed on CD4+ T cells from PBMCs cultured with HCoV-NL63 spike peptides, taken after COVID-19 vaccination. CDR3 in DNA: TGTGCCAGCAGTTATACGGGGCTTGGGGGCTACACCTTC. Translation: CASSYTGLGGYTF.